Listed here is a single TCR beta chain. The CDR3 runs 12 residues. Germline values: CDR1 MNHEY, CDR2 SVGAGI. J lost 2 bases, V lost 8 bases, and 2 bases had no gene match. The data originate from a study of cytomegalovirus exposure and HLA in healthy donors. Profiled with immunoSEQ multiplex PCR; TCRdb holds only in-frame clones, not every one. The profile covers over 250,000 clones, with 80% to 90% appearing a single time and 0.9% to 1.1% taken by the ten largest. The gene calls are TRBV6-5 and TRBJ2-5; 7 bases align to TRBD1. The receptor comes from a woman aged 18-30 years in good health and CMV-seronegative. Sample: PBMCs. In nucleotides, the CDR3 is TGTGCCAGCGGGGGACAGCAAGAGACCCAGTACTTC. It encodes CASGGQQETQYF.